Listed here are 18 T cell receptor beta chains from one sample, sequenced in a study of cytomegalovirus exposure and HLA in healthy donors. Researchers ran the PCR with 60 Vbeta and 13 Jbeta primers. The assay was immunoSEQ multiplex PCR, and TCRdb's table has in-frame clones only and misses some. There are some 90,000 clones in the sample; about 66% occur only once, and under 6% lies in the top ten. The material sequenced was PBMCs. Every receptor here comes from a boy between 10 and 17 years old in good health and CMV-seropositive.

This clone appeared a few times. This sequence joins TRBV5-1 and TRBJ1-2; 7 bases fit TRBD1. Looked up from germline, CDR1 is SGHRS and CDR2 is YFSETQ. This CDR3 region has 13 residues. Germline trimming cut 1 base from V and 4 bases from J; bases unmatched to any gene: 1. The CDR3 nucleotides are TGCGCCAGCAGCTTGACAGGGGCCTATGGCTACACCTTC. Translating gives CASSLTGAYGYTF. Full variable domain (missing parts from reference TRBV5-1 and TRBJ1-2): KAGVTQTPRYLIKTRGQQVTLSCSPISGHRSVSWYQQTPGQGLQFLFEYFSETQRNKGNFPGRFSGRQFSNSRSEMNVSTLELGDSALYLCASSLTGAYGYTFGSGTRLTVV.

The chain employs TRBV5-6 and TRBJ1-1; 8 positions agree with TRBD1. The CDR3 contains 14 residues. Per germline, CDR1 SGHDT and CDR2 YYEEEE. With V trimmed by 2 bases and J by 6 bases, 6 bases remained unmatched. The CDR3 coding sequence is TGTGCCAGCAGCTTCTCGACAGGGGCGTCTGAAGCTTTCTTT. This gives the protein CASSFSTGASEAFF.

Only a few counts were recorded for this clone. The rearrangement joins TRBV27 to TRBJ2-2, with D possibly TRBD2 on 5 matching bases. Germline V gives CDR1 MNHEY, CDR2 SMNVEV (reference sequence). The CDR3 spans 14 residues. V was trimmed by 1 base and J by 5 bases, leaving 8 bases between them. CDR3 DNA: TGTGCCAGCAGTTTATTAGGCGGGACCGGGGAGCTGTTTTTT. It yields the protein CASSLLGGTGELFF.

The gene calls are TRBV7-2 and TRBJ2-5; 9 nucleotides line up with TRBD2. The CDR3 totals 16 residues. The V gene end was trimmed by 0 bases and the J gene end by 5 bases; junction bases not matched to a gene: 7. The germline gives CDR1 SGHTA, CDR2 FQGNSA. Here the CDR3 DNA reads TGTGCCAGCAGCTTAGCCCTAGCGGGACGGGGGGAGACCCAGTACTTC. Translation gives CASSLALAGRGETQYF.

This clone was detected once. The chain couples TRBV27 to TRBJ2-3, with 11 bases fitting TRBD2. CDR1 and CDR2 from the germline V gene are MNHEY and SMNVEV (reference sequence). CDR3 length: 18 amino acids. The V segment lost 8 bases and the J segment 2 bases; nucleotides outside the gene matches: 15. CDR3 DNA sequence: TGTGCCAGCTCCAAGAGGCTAGCGGGGGGACAGAACACAGATACGCAGTATTTT. It codes for CASSKRLAGGQNTDTQYF.

CDR3 sequence reads: CASSSTGGFNSPLHF. The CDR3 DNA reads TGTGCCAGCAGTTCTACGGGGGGGTTTAATTCACCCCTCCACTTT. This chain joins TRBV6-5 and TRBJ1-6; tentative D call: TRBD1 (5 bases). Between the trimmed V and J ends, which lost 4 bases and 6 bases, there was a span of 13 bases. The germline V gene has CDR1 MNHEY and CDR2 SVGAGI. The CDR3 covers 15 residues.

This clone was seen only a few times. V usage is TRBV12-5 and J usage is TRBJ2-3, with D maybe TRBD1 (6 bases). Trimming left V 0 bases short and J 2 bases short, with 18 bases between. Germline CDR1 reads LGHNT; CDR2 reads FRNRAP. The CDR3 sequence is 18 residues long. The CDR3 bases are TGTGCTAGTGGTTTGGTAAATTCGTTTGGGGGCCTCACAGATACGCAGTATTTT. It yields the protein CASGLVNSFGGLTDTQYF.

This clone was found many times. The chain has TRBV7-2 and TRBJ2-7; 9 nucleotides agree with TRBD2. The CDR3 covers 17 residues. Per the germline V gene, CDR1 is SGHTA and CDR2 is FQGNSA. Losses at the gene ends were 5 bases for V and 7 bases for J; bases not matched to a gene: 18. This chain's CDR3 is CASSPSVLAGPPGEQYF. The CDR3 DNA sequence: TGTGCCAGCAGCCCTAGTGTCCTAGCGGGGCCCCCCGGGGAGCAGTACTTC.

This rearrangement joins TRBV25-1 to TRBJ2-3, with a possible D match to TRBD1 (6 bases). The germline V gene has CDR1 MGHDK and CDR2 SYGVNS. V was clipped by 10 bases and J by 3 bases, with 17 bases between them. The CDR3 extends over 14 amino acids. The CDR3, as DNA: TGTGCCAACACCAGGGGAGAGGGGACAGATACGCAGTATTTT. It encodes CANTRGEGTDTQYF.

A single count supports this clone. The chain carries TRBV6-5 and TRBJ2-7, with D uncertain. The germline V gene encodes CDR1 MNHEY and CDR2 SVGAGI. Between the trimmed V and J ends, which lost 5 bases and 2 bases, there was a span of 10 bases. This CDR3 is built from 13 residues. Written as DNA, the CDR3 is TGTGCCAGCAGTCAAGCCCCAACCTACGAGCAGTACTTC. This encodes CASSQAPTYEQYF.

This clone occurred once. The rearrangement links TRBV6-1 to TRBJ2-5; 9 bases are a match to TRBD2. This CDR3 spans 15 amino acids. The ends lost 2 bases at V and 1 base at J; junction bases unmatched: 2. CDR1 is MNHNS and CDR2 is SASEGT in the germline V gene. CDR3 loop: CASSELAGRQETQYF. DNA for the CDR3: TGTGCCAGCAGTGAACTAGCGGGGCGCCAAGAGACCCAGTACTTC.

This clone appeared a single time. The J gene is TRBJ2-3, the V gene TRBV15; 7 bases are a match to TRBD2. V lost 3 bases to trimming and J lost 7 bases; unmatched junction nucleotides: 13. Germline loops: CDR1 LNHNV, CDR2 YYDKDF (reference sequence). The CDR3 sequence is 16 residues long. The CDR3 bases are TGTGCCACCAGCAGGGACGGGGGAGGGAGGTTAAATACGCAGTATTTT. Translated, it gives CATSRDGGGRLNTQYF.

The chain combines TRBV5-6 with TRBJ2-1, with 8 bases lining up with TRBD1. CDR1 is SGHDT, CDR2 YYEEEE, per germline. The CDR3 sequence is 12 residues long. V was clipped by 6 bases and J by 8 bases; unmatched bases: 4. DNA of the CDR3: TGTGCCAGCACCCCAGGGGGCGATGAGCAGTTCTTC. This sequence encodes CASTPGGDEQFF.

In its sample, this clone was seen a few times. The chain uses TRBV7-2 and TRBJ2-3, with D possibly TRBD2 on 6 matching bases. Trimming removed 5 bases from V and 7 bases from J, with 10 bases in between. Germline assignment: CDR1 SGHTA and CDR2 FQGNSA. The CDR3 is made up of 12 amino acids. CDR3 residues: CASSPTSYTQYF. The CDR3 nucleotides read TGTGCCAGCAGCCCTACTAGCTATACGCAGTATTTT.

This clone was seen more than once but under ten times. CDR3 nucleotide sequence: TGTGCCAGCAGCTTGGGGGGTGGCACTGAAGCTTTCTTT. Translating it yields CASSLGGGTEAFF. The chain combines TRBV7-3 with TRBJ1-1; D might be TRBD1 (5 bases). The CDR3 extends over 13 amino acids. Trimming took off 3 bases at V and 4 bases at J, with 9 bases between the two ends. The germline V gene encodes CDR1 SGHTA and CDR2 FQGTGA.

The rearrangement uses TRBV11-1 and TRBJ2-1, with 7 bases matching TRBD2. This CDR3 is 16 amino acids long. V was clipped by 5 bases and J by 5 bases; unmatched bases: 12. Germline CDR1 is SGHAT and CDR2 is FQDESV (reference sequence). In nucleotides, the CDR3 is TGTGCCAGCAGCGAAAGAGCGCTAGCGGAGGACAATGAGCAGTTCTTC. Amino acid sequence: CASSERALAEDNEQFF.

This rearrangement joins TRBV7-6 to TRBJ2-3, with a tentative D call TRBD2 (6 bases). The germline V gene encodes CDR1 SGHVS and CDR2 FNYEAQ. The CDR3 has 16 amino acids. Between the trimmed V and J ends, which lost 5 bases and 4 bases, there was a span of 19 bases. The CDR3 region has the DNA TGTGCCAGCAGCCCCCGGGGAGCGGGTATCGCAGATACGCAGTATTTT. Its protein product is CASSPRGAGIADTQYF. The variable domain in full, completed from reference TRBV7-6 and TRBJ2-3, reads GAGVSQSPRYKVTKRGQDVALRCDPISGHVSLYWYRQALGQGPEFLTYFNYEAQQDKSGLPNDRFSAERPEGSISTLTIQRTEQRDSAMYRCASSPRGAGIADTQYFGPGTRLTVL.

The rearrangement uses TRBV6-6 and TRBJ2-7; 8 positions agree with TRBD1. This CDR3 is 15 amino acids long. The germline CDR1 and CDR2 sequences are MNHNY and SVGAGI (reference sequence). V trimming: 0 bases; J trimming: 3 bases; junction bases outside the gene matches: 4. In DNA form, the CDR3 reads TGTGCCAGCAGTTACTCCGCAGGGGGCATCTACGAGCAGTACTTC. This translates into CASSYSAGGIYEQYF.